A single sample gave rise to the 8 T cell receptor beta chains below, sequenced in a study of cytomegalovirus exposure and HLA in healthy donors. The PCR contained 60 Vbeta and 13 Jbeta primers. Profiling relied on immunoSEQ multiplex PCR, and the TCRdb table lists in-frame clones only, not all of them. The repertoire holds about 150,000 clones, with about 84% as singletons. Sample: PBMCs. The receptor source for this set is a woman aged 40 to 50 in good health and CMV-seropositive.

The rearrangement links TRBV18 to TRBJ1-2; a weak D match, TRBD1 (5 bases). The CDR3 consists of 14 residues. Germline V gives CDR1 KGHSH, CDR2 LQKENI. Deletions cut 2 bases from V and 8 bases from J, with 15 bases between. In nucleotides, the CDR3 is TGTGCCAGCTCACCAGCGCAGGGAACTGGAGGCTACACCTTC. It specifies CASSPAQGTGGYTF.

V is TRBV5-1 and J is TRBJ2-7; 10 nucleotides agree with TRBD2. V lost 1 base and J lost 7; bases outside the gene matches: 8. Germline-derived CDR1 and CDR2 are SGHRS and YFSETQ. CDR3 length equals 15 residues. CDR3 amino acids: CASSLTSGTDGEQYF. The CDR3 DNA reads TGCGCCAGCAGCTTGACTAGCGGGACTGATGGGGAGCAGTACTTC.

The rearrangement links TRBV7-6 to TRBJ2-1, with 9 bases fitting TRBD2. The CDR3 sequence is 13 residues long. The germline gives CDR1 SGHVS, CDR2 FNYEAQ. The V gene end was trimmed by 4 bases and the J gene end by 6 bases; junction bases not matched to a gene: 1. CDR3 amino acids: CASSSTSGNEQFF. CDR3 DNA: TGTGCCAGCAGCTCGACTAGCGGCAATGAGCAGTTCTTC.

The J gene is TRBJ2-3, the V gene TRBV5-1; no clear D gene. The V end lost 2 bases, the J end lost 0 bases, and 4 bases lay between the germline ends. The V gene's germline CDR1 is SGHRS and CDR2 YFSETQ. CDR3 length: 13 amino acids. This CDR3 is CASSFGSTDTQYF. The CDR3, as DNA: TGCGCCAGCAGCTTCGGTAGCACAGATACGCAGTATTTT.

The chain uses TRBV9 and TRBJ2-5; TRBD1 agrees at 9 bases. The CDR3 runs 16 residues. CDR1 is SGDLS, CDR2 YYNGEE, per germline. After removal of 3 bases from V and 6 bases from J, the junction contained 12 bases not matched to a gene. The CDR3 DNA reads TGTGCCAGCAGCGGTATTACCGGGACAGGGACACAGACCCAGTACTTC. Translated: CASSGITGTGTQTQYF. Full variable domain (outside the CDR3, taken from reference TRBV9 and TRBJ2-5): DSGVTQTPKHLITATGQRVTLRCSPRSGDLSVYWYQQSLDQGLQFLIQYYNGEERAKGNILERFSAQQFPDLHSELNLSSLELGDSALYFCASSGITGTGTQTQYFGPGTRLLVL.

The chain links TRBV2 to TRBJ2-7; TRBD2 agrees at 10 bases. The CDR3 has 15 amino acids. The ends lost 5 bases at V and 4 bases at J; junction bases unmatched: 8. CDR1 SNHLY and CDR2 FYNNEI come from the germline V gene. The CDR3 reads CASSPTASGRYEQYF. For the CDR3, the DNA is TGTGCCAGCAGTCCGACGGCTAGCGGGAGATACGAGCAGTACTTC.

The chain couples TRBV7-3 to TRBJ2-1, with 7 bases lining up with TRBD2. With 3 bases clipped from V and 1 base from J, the junction kept 6 bases outside the gene matches. This CDR3 contains 16 residues. CDR1 SGHTA and CDR2 FQGTGA come from the germline V gene. The CDR3, as DNA: TGTGCCAGCAGCTTGCTAGCGGTACCGTCCTACAATGAGCAGTTCTTC. This translates into CASSLLAVPSYNEQFF.

This chain joins TRBV6-1 and TRBJ1-2, with D possibly being TRBD1 (5 bases). The germline V gene encodes CDR1 MNHNS and CDR2 SASEGT. There are 17 residues in the CDR3. Trimming took off 3 bases at V and 0 bases at J, with 17 bases between the two ends. This CDR3 is CASSEEGRGASNYGYTF. The CDR3 coding sequence is TGTGCCAGCAGTGAGGAAGGGCGGGGCGCTTCTAACTATGGCTACACCTTC.